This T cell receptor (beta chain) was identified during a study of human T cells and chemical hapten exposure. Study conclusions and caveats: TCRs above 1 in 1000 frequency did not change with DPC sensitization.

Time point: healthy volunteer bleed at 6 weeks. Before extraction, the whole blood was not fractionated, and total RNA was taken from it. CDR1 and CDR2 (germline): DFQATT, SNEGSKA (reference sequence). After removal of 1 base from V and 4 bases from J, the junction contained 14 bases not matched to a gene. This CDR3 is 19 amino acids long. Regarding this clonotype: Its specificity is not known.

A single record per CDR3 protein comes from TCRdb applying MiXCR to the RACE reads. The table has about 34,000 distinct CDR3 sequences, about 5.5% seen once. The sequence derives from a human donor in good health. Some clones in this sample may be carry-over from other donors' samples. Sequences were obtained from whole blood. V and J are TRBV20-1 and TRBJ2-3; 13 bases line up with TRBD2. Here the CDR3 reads CSARGTSGSTVLLPDTQYF. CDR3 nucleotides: TGCAGTGCTAGAGGGACTAGCGGGAGCACAGTCCTCCTCCCAGATACGCAGTATTTT.